The 23 T cell receptor beta chains presented below share a single source sample, sequenced in a study of radiation and T cells in renal cell carcinoma. The assay was immunoSEQ multiplex PCR, and TCRdb's table has in-frame clones only and misses some. This table has 150,000 or so clones, approximately 90% appearing once. The time point denotes: blood 4 weeks post-SBRT, at nephrectomy. Noted treatment: 15 Gy SBRT to primary tumor, nephrectomy 4 weeks later. The sample here was blood, taken from a patient whose treatment included radiotherapy and nephrectomy. Source of these receptors: a woman between 45 and 65 years old with renal cell carcinoma.

The chain uses TRBV18 and TRBJ1-5; D is possibly TRBD1 (5 bases). The V and J ends lost 6 bases and 5 bases respectively, with 11 bases between them. Germline V gene sequence: CDR1 KGHSH, CDR2 LQKENI. This CDR3 spans 13 amino acids. CDR3 nucleotide sequence: TGTGCCAGCTCTCAGGGAGGGGATCAGCCCCAGCATTTT. As protein: CASSQGGDQPQHF. Drawing the rest from reference TRBV18 and TRBJ1-5, the complete variable domain is NAGVMQNPRHLVRRRGQEARLRCSPMKGHSHVYWYRQLPEEGLKFMVYLQKENIIDESGMPKERFSAEFPKEGPSILRIQQVVRGDSAAYFCASSQGGDQPQHFGDGTRLSIL.

The chain has TRBV6-5 and TRBJ1-1; the match to TRBD1 covers 7 bases. The germline gives CDR1 MNHEY, CDR2 SVGAGI. Trimming at V came to 5 bases and at J to 5 bases, leaving 8 bases not matched to a gene. The CDR3 has 14 amino acids. The CDR3 bases are TGTGCCAGCAGTCCGGACAGGAGGTATACTGAAGCTTTCTTT. Translation gives CASSPDRRYTEAFF.

The chain combines TRBV6-1 with TRBJ1-2; no clear D. V was trimmed by 8 bases and J by 3 bases, leaving 16 bases between them. The CDR3 consists of 14 residues. Germline V gene data show CDR1 as MNHNS and CDR2 as SASEGT. This CDR3 is CASQTDPPDYGYTF. CDR3 nucleotide sequence: TGTGCCAGCCAGACCGACCCCCCCGACTATGGCTACACCTTC.

This rearrangement joins TRBV21-1 to TRBJ2-7; the table's D call, TRBD1, was not checked against the DNA. TRBV21-1 is marked as a pseudogene. This CDR3 region has 16 residues. In DNA form, the CDR3 reads TGTGCCAGCAGCAAACAGGGGGGACAGGGGAACTACGAGCAGTACTTC. Amino acids: CASSKQGGQGNYEQYF.

This clone was found once. In DNA, the CDR3 is TGTGCCAGCAGCTTGTTAGGACAGGCCAACGTCCTGACTTTC. Protein product: CASSLLGQANVLTF. The chain is built from TRBV5-6 and TRBJ2-6; D might be TRBD1 (5 bases). Between the trimmed V and J ends, which lost 1 base and 6 bases, there was a span of 8 bases. Germline V gene data show CDR1 as SGHDT and CDR2 as YYEEEE. The CDR3 contains 14 residues.

The rearrangement uses TRBV19 and TRBJ1-3; tentatively, D is TRBD1 (5 bases). CDR3 size: 16 residues. CDR1 is LNHDA, CDR2 SQIVND, per germline (reference sequence). Trimming removed 4 bases at V and 0 bases at J, with 13 bases between. This chain's CDR3 is CASSTWGGSSGNTIYF. In nucleotides, the CDR3 is TGTGCCAGTAGTACCTGGGGGGGAAGCTCTGGAAACACCATATATTTT.

This clone was recorded only once. The chain has TRBV5-8 and TRBJ1-2; 8 positions agree with TRBD1. The V and J ends lost 0 bases and 8 bases, in that order; junction bases with no gene match: 6. This CDR3 is built from 14 residues. Germline CDR1 SGHTS, CDR2 YDEGEE. The CDR3 DNA follows: TGTGCCAGCAGCTTGGACTGGACAGGGTGGGGCTACACCTTC. Translating it yields CASSLDWTGWGYTF.

V usage is TRBV5-6 and J usage is TRBJ1-2; 10 bases map to TRBD1. Germline-derived CDR1 and CDR2 are SGHDT and YYEEEE. The CDR3 loop spans 15 amino acids. V was clipped by 3 bases and J by 3 bases; unmatched bases: 5. The CDR3 coding sequence is TGTGCCAGCAGCTGGGGGACAGGGGATCACTATGGCTACACCTTC. Encoded protein: CASSWGTGDHYGYTF.

Comments on this clone: The sample contains more than one DNA sequence encoding this CDR3. The V and J genes are TRBV29-1 and TRBJ2-5; 10 bases fit TRBD2. Looked up from germline, CDR1 is SQVTM and CDR2 is ANQGSEA. V shed 7 bases and J 5 bases; nucleotides not matched to a gene: 7. The CDR3 covers 13 residues. The CDR3 is CSGRLAGEETQYF. In DNA form, the CDR3 reads TGCAGCGGGAGACTAGCGGGTGAGGAGACCCAGTACTTC. Combining the CDR3 with reference TRBV29-1 and TRBJ2-5 gives the whole variable domain SAVISQKPSRDICQRGTSLTIQCQVDSQVTMMFWYRQQPGQSLTLIATANQGSEATYESGFVIDKFPISRPNLTFSTLTVSNMSPEDSSIYLCSGRLAGEETQYFGPGTRLLVL.

V gene TRBV18 combines with J gene TRBJ2-7; TRBD1 aligns across 9 bases. CDR3 size: 13 residues. CDR1 KGHSH and CDR2 LQKENI come from the germline V gene. V lost 6 bases, J lost 6 bases, and 6 bases stayed unmatched. CDR3 DNA sequence: TGTGCCAGCTCTCCCGGGACAGGGAGCGAGCAGTACTTC. Protein sequence: CASSPGTGSEQYF.

The chain uses TRBV4-1 and TRBJ1-1; D ambiguous. This CDR3 is built from 19 residues. CDR1 and CDR2 from the germline V gene are MGHRA and YSYEKL. Trimming removed 0 bases from V and 1 base from J, with 21 bases in between. CDR3: CASSQDKPILIRGNTEAFF. DNA of the CDR3: TGCGCCAGCAGCCAAGATAAACCTATTCTTATTCGGGGGAACACTGAAGCTTTCTTT.

CDR3 residues: CASSERTGGGTEAFF. CDR3 nucleotide sequence: TGTGCCAGCAGTGAAAGGACAGGGGGGGGCACTGAAGCTTTCTTT. The genes are TRBV2 and TRBJ1-1, with 10 bases identical to TRBD1. The CDR3 covers 15 residues. CDR1 and CDR2 (germline): SNHLY, FYNNEI. The ends lost 2 bases at V and 4 bases at J; junction bases unmatched: 4.

CDR3 DNA sequence: TGTGCCTGGAGTGTAGCGAGTGGATATGGCTACACCTTC. It yields the protein CAWSVASGYGYTF. The rearrangement uses TRBV30 and TRBJ1-2; D is unresolved. In germline, CDR1 is GTSNPN, CDR2 SVGIG (reference sequence). V gave up 0 bases and J gave up 5 bases, with 10 bases separating them. This CDR3 has 13 residues.

To note about this clone: A junction end diverges from the germline sequence, so it may reflect a read error. The V gene is TRBV7-7, the J gene TRBJ1-3, with D perhaps TRBD1 (6 bases). Germline V gene lookup returns CDR1 SSHAT and CDR2 FNYEAQ (reference sequence). This CDR3 has 14 residues. The CDR3 here is CASSLAGAGNTIYF. CDR3 nucleotide sequence: TGTGCTAGCAGCTTAGCAGGGGCTGGAAACACCATATATTTT.

V usage is TRBV5-1 and J usage is TRBJ2-3; D uncertain. The CDR3 covers 13 residues. The germline V gene has CDR1 SGHRS and CDR2 YFSETQ. V was shortened by 0 bases and J by 2 bases, with 4 bases between the two germline ends. The CDR3 region is CASSLVTTDTQYF. The CDR3 nucleotides are TGCGCCAGCAGCTTGGTGACCACAGATACGCAGTATTTT.

V usage is TRBV19 and J usage is TRBJ1-4; D remains ambiguous. The length of the CDR3 is 16 residues. Trimming pared 2 bases from V and 0 bases from J, leaving 10 bases between. Germline lookup yields CDR1 LNHDA and CDR2 SQIVND (reference sequence). The chain's CDR3 is CASSIPHAATNEKLFF. CDR3 DNA sequence: TGTGCCAGTAGTATACCCCATGCCGCAACTAATGAAAAACTGTTTTTT.

The rearrangement uses TRBV18 and TRBJ1-2, with D possibly TRBD1 on 6 matching bases. CDR3 length equals 14 residues. The V and J ends lost 4 bases and 0 bases respectively, with 9 bases between them. The germline V gene encodes CDR1 KGHSH and CDR2 LQKENI. CDR3 DNA sequence: TGTGCCAGCTCACAGGGACAAGCTAACTATGGCTACACCTTC. It specifies CASSQGQANYGYTF. The complete variable domain, with remaining parts taken from reference TRBV18 and TRBJ1-2, reads NAGVMQNPRHLVRRRGQEARLRCSPMKGHSHVYWYRQLPEEGLKFMVYLQKENIIDESGMPKERFSAEFPKEGPSILRIQQVVRGDSAAYFCASSQGQANYGYTFGSGTRLTVV.

The V gene is TRBV29-1, the J gene TRBJ2-5, with 13 positions matching TRBD2. CDR1 is SQVTM, CDR2 ANQGSEA, per germline. The CDR3 is 14 amino acids. V was pared by 7 bases and J by 5 bases, with 7 bases of the junction left unmatched. The DNA of the CDR3 is TGCAGCGCCGCTGGGACTAGCGGGAACGAGACCCAGTACTTC. This encodes CSAAGTSGNETQYF. The variable domain in full, with the rest retrieved from reference TRBV29-1 and TRBJ2-5, is SAVISQKPSRDICQRGTSLTIQCQVDSQVTMMFWYRQQPGQSLTLIATANQGSEATYESGFVIDKFPISRPNLTFSTLTVSNMSPEDSSIYLCSAAGTSGNETQYFGPGTRLLVL.

The rearrangement joins TRBV29-1 to TRBJ1-2; 10 bases are shared with TRBD1. The CDR3 totals 12 residues. The germline gives CDR1 SQVTM, CDR2 ANQGSEA. Germline trimming cut 7 bases from V and 6 bases from J; bases unmatched to any gene: 5. The CDR3 region has the DNA TGCAGCGGGGGGACAGGGGTGAATGGCTACACCTTC. Translating gives CSGGTGVNGYTF.

The genes are TRBV7-3 and TRBJ2-1; the D is unclear. Germline lookup yields CDR1 SGHTA and CDR2 FQGTGA. The CDR3 length is 15 residues. Trimming shortened V by 1 base and J by 9 bases, and 16 bases separated the two germline ends. For the CDR3, the DNA is TGTGCCAGCAGCTTAAACACCCCAGGCGGCGGTGAGCAGTTCTTC. Translating it yields CASSLNTPGGGEQFF.

V and J are TRBV10-3 and TRBJ2-5; D ambiguous. CDR1 ENHRY and CDR2 SYGVKD come from the germline V gene. The CDR3 has 15 residues. The germline V and J ends were trimmed by 3 bases and 3 bases, with 14 bases remaining between them. In nucleotides, the CDR3 is TGTGCCATCAGTGACGGACCAGGCCAAGAAGAGACCCAGTACTTC. This sequence encodes CAISDGPGQEETQYF.

The rearrangement joins TRBV7-9 to TRBJ1-6, with TRBD1 matching 9 bases. This CDR3 has 15 residues. The junction had 7 bases not matched to a gene; V was cut back by 5 bases and J by 8 bases. Per germline, CDR1 SEHNR and CDR2 FQNEAQ (reference sequence). CDR3 sequence: CASSQPGQGDSPLHF. In nucleotides, the CDR3 is TGTGCCAGCAGCCAACCGGGACAGGGTGATTCACCCCTCCACTTT.

Worth noting for this clone: The identical CDR3 is also encoded by other nucleotide sequences in the sample. The chain joins TRBV5-4 to TRBJ1-1; D is undetermined. Germline V gene data show CDR1 as SGHNT and CDR2 as YYREEE (reference sequence). V lost 0 bases, J lost 1 base, and 4 bases lay in between. The CDR3 covers 13 residues. The CDR3 loop is CASSLAGNTEAFF. The CDR3 DNA is TGTGCCAGCAGCTTGGCAGGGAACACTGAAGCTTTCTTT.